The clone carrying this T cell receptor (beta chain) turned up a few times. The protocol was immunoSEQ multiplex PCR, while the TCRdb copy is restricted to in-frame clones and leaves out a portion. The sample contains about 130,000 clones, roughly four fifths of which appear only once. This specimen belongs to a study of blood T cell repertoires in COVID-19. The CDR3 is 16 residues long. J was trimmed by 8 bases and V by 4 bases; bases with no gene match: 16. Per germline, CDR1 MNHEY and CDR2 SVGEGT. V is TRBV6-2 or TRBV6-3 and J is TRBJ1-2; TRBD1 matches 7 bases. The sequenced material came from peripheral blood. The TCR originated in a woman in her 50s with acute or convalescent COVID-19. In DNA form, the CDR3 reads TGTGCCAGCAGTTTTCATGGACAGGATTATATGGGAGGCTACACCTTC. This codes for CASSFHGQDYMGGYTF.